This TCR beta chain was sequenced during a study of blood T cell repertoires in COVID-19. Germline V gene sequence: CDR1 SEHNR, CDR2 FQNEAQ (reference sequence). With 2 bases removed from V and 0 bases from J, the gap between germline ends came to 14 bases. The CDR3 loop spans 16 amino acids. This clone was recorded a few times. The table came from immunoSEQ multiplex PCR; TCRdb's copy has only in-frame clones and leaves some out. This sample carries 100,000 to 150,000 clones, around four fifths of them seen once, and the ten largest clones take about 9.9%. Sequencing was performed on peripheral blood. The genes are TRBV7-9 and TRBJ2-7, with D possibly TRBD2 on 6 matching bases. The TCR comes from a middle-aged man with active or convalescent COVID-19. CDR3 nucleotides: TGTGCCAGCAGCTTATACGTCGGGGGTAGCTCCTACGAGCAGTACTTC. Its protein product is CASSLYVGGSSYEQYF.